These 2 T cell receptor beta chains share one sample of origin, sequenced in a study of long-term antiretroviral therapy in people with HIV. The assay used was immunoSEQ (version v3.0), run at survey level. Clones were sequenced by immunoSEQ multiplex PCR, and TCRdb holds only the in-frame ones, with some missing. This sample has about 21,000 clones, with around 84% found just once. Specimen: unsorted PBMCs, collected 1.3 years after starting antiretroviral therapy. These receptor sequences come from a man between 60 and 75 years old with HIV.

The V and J genes are TRBV7-9 and TRBJ2-5; D is uncertain. With 4 bases removed from V and 5 bases from J, the gap between germline ends came to 5 bases. CDR1 and CDR2 from the germline V gene are SEHNR and FQNEAQ (reference sequence). The CDR3 consists of 11 residues. DNA for the CDR3: TGTGCCAGCAGCTGGTGGGAGACCCAGTACTTC. Its translation is CASSWWETQYF.

This sequence joins TRBV28 and TRBJ1-5; 8 bases are a match to TRBD1. The CDR3 consists of 13 residues. The V and J ends lost 6 bases and 6 bases, in that order; junction bases with no gene match: 4. Germline CDR1 MDHEN, CDR2 SYDVKM. The CDR3 bases are TGTGCCAGCAGCCCAGGGGGCGGTCAGCCCCAGCATTTT. Translated: CASSPGGGQPQHF.